Sequencing of this TCR beta chain was carried out in a study of regulatory T cells in long-lasting Graves disease. To make TCR beta libraries, researchers used iRepertoire HTBI primers and Arm-PCR of CDR3 regions. TCRdb called the multiplex PCR reads again in MiXCR, with one record for every CDR3 protein. The data show a few hundred thousand distinct CDR3 sequences, over 15% seen once. Ten or more counts support this clonotype. The CDR3 length is 16 residues. Trimming took 2 bases from V and 4 from J, leaving 17 bases between them. In germline, CDR1 is SGHDT, CDR2 YYEEEE. Time point reported: newly diagnosed GD, antithyroid drugs for less than 3 months. There was RNA extracted from PBMCs, and the TCR library was made from it. The sample was also linked to a second study, of T cells in Graves' hyperthyroidism and ophthalmopathy.

This receptor was identified in a woman between 18 and 30 years old with Graves disease. The V and J genes are TRBV5-6 and TRBJ2-3; tentative D call: TRBD1 (5 bases). The sample was peripheral blood mononuclear cells (PBMCs), taken at new diagnosis, from a patient treated with antithyroid drugs. The CDR3 region has the DNA TGTGCCAGCAGCTTCATCGTTCAGGGTGGGGCAGATACGCAGTATTTT. Translated: CASSFIVQGGADTQYF.